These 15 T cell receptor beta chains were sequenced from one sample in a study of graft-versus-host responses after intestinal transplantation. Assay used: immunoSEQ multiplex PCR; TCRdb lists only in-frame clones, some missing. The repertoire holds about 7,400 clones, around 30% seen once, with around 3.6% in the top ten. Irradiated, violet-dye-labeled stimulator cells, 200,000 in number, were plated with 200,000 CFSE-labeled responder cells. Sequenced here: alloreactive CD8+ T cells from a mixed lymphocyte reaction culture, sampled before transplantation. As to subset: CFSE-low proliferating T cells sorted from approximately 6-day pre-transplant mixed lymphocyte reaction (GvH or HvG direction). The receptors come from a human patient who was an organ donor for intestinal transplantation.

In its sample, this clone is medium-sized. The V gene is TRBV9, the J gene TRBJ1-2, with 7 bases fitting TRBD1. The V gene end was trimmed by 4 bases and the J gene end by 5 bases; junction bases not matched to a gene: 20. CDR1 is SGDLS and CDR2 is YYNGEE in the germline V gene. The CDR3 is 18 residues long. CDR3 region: CASSLGGWRPGGRYGYTF. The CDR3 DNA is TGTGCCAGCAGCCTCGGGGGTTGGAGGCCAGGGGGGCGGTATGGCTACACCTTC.

Written as DNA, the CDR3 is TGTGCCAGCACCCATTGGCGGGTAGCGGGATCCTACGAGCAGTACTTC. It encodes CASTHWRVAGSYEQYF. The chain uses TRBV28 and TRBJ2-7; TRBD2 matches at 8 bases. The CDR3 has 16 residues. With V trimmed by 7 bases and J by 1 base, 12 bases remained unmatched. Germline CDR1 and CDR2: MDHEN and SYDVKM.

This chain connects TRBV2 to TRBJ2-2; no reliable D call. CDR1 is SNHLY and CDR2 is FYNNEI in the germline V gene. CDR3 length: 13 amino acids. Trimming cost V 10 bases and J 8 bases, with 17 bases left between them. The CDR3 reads CAICGTISGELFF. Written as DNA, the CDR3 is TGTGCCATCTGCGGAACGATTTCGGGGGAGCTGTTTTTT.

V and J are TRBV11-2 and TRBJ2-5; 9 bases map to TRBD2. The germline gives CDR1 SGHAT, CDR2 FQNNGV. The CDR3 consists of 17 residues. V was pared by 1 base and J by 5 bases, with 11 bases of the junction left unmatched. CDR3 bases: TGTGCCAGCAGCTTAGTGTATCAGCGGGGGGCGGGGGAGACCCAGTACTTC. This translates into CASSLVYQRGAGETQYF.

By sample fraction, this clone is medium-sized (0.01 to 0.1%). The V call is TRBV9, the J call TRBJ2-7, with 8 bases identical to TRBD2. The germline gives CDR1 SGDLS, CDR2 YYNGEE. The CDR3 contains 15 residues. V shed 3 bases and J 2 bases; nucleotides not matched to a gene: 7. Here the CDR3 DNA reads TGTGCCAGCAGCGCTTTAGCGGGAATCCCCTACGAGCAGTACTTC. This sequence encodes CASSALAGIPYEQYF.

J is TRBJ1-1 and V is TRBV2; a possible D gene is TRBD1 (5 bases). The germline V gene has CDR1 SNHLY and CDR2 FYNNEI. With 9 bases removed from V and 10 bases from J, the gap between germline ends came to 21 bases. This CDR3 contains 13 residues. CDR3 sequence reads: CARGPSGRYLAFF. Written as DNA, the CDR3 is TGTGCCAGAGGCCCCTCAGGGAGGTATTTAGCTTTCTTT.

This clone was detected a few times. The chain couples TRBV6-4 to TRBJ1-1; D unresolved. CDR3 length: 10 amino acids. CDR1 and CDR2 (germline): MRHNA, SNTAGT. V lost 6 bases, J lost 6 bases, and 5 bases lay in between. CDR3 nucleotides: TGTGCCAGCAGGGGAGCTGAAGCTTTCTTT. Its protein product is CASRGAEAFF.

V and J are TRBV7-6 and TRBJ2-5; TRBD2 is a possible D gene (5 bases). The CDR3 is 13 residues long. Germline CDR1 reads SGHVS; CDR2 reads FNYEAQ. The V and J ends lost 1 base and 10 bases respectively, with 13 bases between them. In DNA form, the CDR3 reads TGTGCCAGCAGCTTAGGGGAACCGGGGTACCAGTACTTC. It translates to CASSLGEPGYQYF.

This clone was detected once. CDR3 protein: CASMGQGSSYEQYF. The CDR3 nucleotides are TGTGCCAGCATGGGACAGGGGAGCTCCTACGAGCAGTACTTC. The V call is TRBV2, the J call TRBJ2-7; 10 bases line up with TRBD1. The germline V gene has CDR1 SNHLY and CDR2 FYNNEI. The CDR3 is made up of 14 amino acids. J was trimmed by 0 bases and V by 7 bases; bases with no gene match: 3.

The CDR3 DNA sequence: TGCGCCAGCAGCCCGGACGGCGATCAGGGCTATGGCTACACCTTC. It codes for CASSPDGDQGYGYTF. The chain joins TRBV5-1 to TRBJ1-2; D might be TRBD1 (5 bases). Per germline, CDR1 SGHRS and CDR2 YFSETQ. The CDR3 runs to 15 residues. V shed 4 bases and J shed 4 bases, with 17 bases lying between them.

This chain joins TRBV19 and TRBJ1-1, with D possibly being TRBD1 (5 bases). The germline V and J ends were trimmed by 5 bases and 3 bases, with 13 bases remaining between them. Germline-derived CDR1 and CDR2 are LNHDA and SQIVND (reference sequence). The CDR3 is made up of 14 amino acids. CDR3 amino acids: CASSGDRLHTEAFF. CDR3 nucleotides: TGTGCCAGTAGTGGCGACAGACTTCACACTGAAGCTTTCTTT. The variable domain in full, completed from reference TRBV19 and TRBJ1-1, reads DGGITQSPKYLFRKEGQNVTLSCEQNLNHDAMYWYRQDPGQGLRLIYYSQIVNDFQKGDIAEGYSVSREKKESFPLTVTSAQKNPTAFYLCASSGDRLHTEAFFGQGTRLTVV.

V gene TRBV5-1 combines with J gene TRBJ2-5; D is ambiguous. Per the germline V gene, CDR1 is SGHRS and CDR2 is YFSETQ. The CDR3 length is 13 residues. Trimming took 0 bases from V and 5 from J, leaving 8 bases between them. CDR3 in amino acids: CASSLVAQETQYF. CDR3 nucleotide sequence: TGCGCCAGCAGCTTGGTGGCCCAGGAGACCCAGTACTTC.

CDR3 bases: TGTGCCAGCAGCTTATTGGCCCCAGGGTTCTACGAGCAGTACTTC. Protein sequence: CASSLLAPGFYEQYF. The chain employs TRBV7-6 and TRBJ2-7; perhaps TRBD1 as D (5 bases). Trimming took off 2 bases at V and 3 bases at J, with 14 bases between the two ends. The germline gives CDR1 SGHVS, CDR2 FNYEAQ. The CDR3 contains 15 residues. Drawing the rest from reference TRBV7-6 and TRBJ2-7, the complete variable domain is GAGVSQSPRYKVTKRGQDVALRCDPISGHVSLYWYRQALGQGPEFLTYFNYEAQQDKSGLPNDRFSAERPEGSISTLTIQRTEQRDSAMYRCASSLLAPGFYEQYFGPGTRLTVT.

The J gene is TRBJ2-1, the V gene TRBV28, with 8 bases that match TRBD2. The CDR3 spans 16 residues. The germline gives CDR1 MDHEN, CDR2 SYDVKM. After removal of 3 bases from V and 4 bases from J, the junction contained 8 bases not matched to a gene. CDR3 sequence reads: CASSLEKTSGYNEQFF. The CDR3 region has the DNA TGTGCCAGCAGTTTGGAGAAAACTAGCGGATACAATGAGCAGTTCTTC. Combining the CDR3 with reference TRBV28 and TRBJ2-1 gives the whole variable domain DVKVTQSSRYLVKRTGEKVFLECVQDMDHENMFWYRQDPGLGLRLIYFSYDVKMKEKGDIPEGYSVSREKKERFSLILESASTNQTSMYLCASSLEKTSGYNEQFFGPGTRLTVL.

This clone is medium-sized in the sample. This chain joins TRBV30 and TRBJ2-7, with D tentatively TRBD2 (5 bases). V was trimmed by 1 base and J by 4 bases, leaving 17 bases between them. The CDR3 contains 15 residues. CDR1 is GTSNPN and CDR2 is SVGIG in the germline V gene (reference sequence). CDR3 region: CAWSGGPIRAYEQYF. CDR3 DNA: TGTGCCTGGAGTGGAGGGCCTATTAGAGCATACGAGCAGTACTTC.